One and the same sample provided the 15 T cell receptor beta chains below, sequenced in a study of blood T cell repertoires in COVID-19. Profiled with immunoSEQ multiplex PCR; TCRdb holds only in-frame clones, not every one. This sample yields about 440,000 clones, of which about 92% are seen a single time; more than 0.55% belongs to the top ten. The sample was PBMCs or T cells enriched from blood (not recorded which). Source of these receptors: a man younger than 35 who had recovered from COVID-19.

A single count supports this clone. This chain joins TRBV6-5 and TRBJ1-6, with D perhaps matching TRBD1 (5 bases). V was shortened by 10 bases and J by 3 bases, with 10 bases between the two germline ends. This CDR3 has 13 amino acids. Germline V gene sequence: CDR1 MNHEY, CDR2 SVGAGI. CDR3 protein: CATQVDYNSPLHF. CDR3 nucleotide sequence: TGTGCCACACAGGTTGACTATAATTCACCCCTCCACTTT.

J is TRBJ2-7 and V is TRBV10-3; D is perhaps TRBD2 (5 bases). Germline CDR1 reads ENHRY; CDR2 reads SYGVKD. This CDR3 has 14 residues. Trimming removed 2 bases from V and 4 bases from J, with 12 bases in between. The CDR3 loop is CAISETGNRYEQYF. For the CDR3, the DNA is TGTGCCATCAGTGAGACCGGGAATAGGTACGAGCAGTACTTC.

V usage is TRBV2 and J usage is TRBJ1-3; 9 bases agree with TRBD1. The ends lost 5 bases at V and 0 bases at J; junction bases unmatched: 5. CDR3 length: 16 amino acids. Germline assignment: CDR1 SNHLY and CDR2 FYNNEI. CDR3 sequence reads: CASSWGQGTSGNTIYF. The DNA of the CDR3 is TGTGCCAGCAGTTGGGGACAGGGTACCTCTGGAAACACCATATATTTT. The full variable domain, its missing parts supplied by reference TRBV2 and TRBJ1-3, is EPEVTQTPSHQVTQMGQEVILRCVPISNHLYFYWYRQILGQKVEFLVSFYNNEISEKSEIFDDQFSVERPDGSNFTLKIRSTKLEDSAMYFCASSWGQGTSGNTIYFGEGSWLTVV.

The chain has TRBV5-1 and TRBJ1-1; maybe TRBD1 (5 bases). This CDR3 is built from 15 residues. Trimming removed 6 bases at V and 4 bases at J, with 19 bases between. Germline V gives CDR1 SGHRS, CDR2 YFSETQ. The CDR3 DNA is TGCGCCAGCACTCCGGACGGCCGGGGGGGCACTGAAGCTTTCTTT. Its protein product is CASTPDGRGGTEAFF.

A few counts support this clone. CDR3 DNA: TGTGCCAGCAGCGTCAGTAGCCTTCCCGGGGAGCTGTTTTTT. Amino acids: CASSVSSLPGELFF. This chain links TRBV5-4 with TRBJ2-2; the D is unclear. The CDR3 runs to 14 residues. V was clipped by 4 bases and J by 6 bases, with 13 bases between them. Germline V CDR1 and CDR2: SGHNT, YYREEE (reference sequence).

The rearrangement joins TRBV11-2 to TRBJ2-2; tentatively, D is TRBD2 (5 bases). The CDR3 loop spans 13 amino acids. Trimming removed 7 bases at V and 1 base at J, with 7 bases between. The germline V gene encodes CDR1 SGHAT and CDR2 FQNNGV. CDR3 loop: CASTRGNTGELFF. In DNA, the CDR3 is TGTGCCAGCACTCGGGGGAACACCGGGGAGCTGTTTTTT.

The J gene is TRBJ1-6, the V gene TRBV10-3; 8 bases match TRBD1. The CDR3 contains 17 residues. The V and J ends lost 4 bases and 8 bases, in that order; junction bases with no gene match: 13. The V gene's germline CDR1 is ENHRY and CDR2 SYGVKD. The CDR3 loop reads CAISGIYTGGRDSPLHF. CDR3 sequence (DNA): TGTGCCATCAGTGGGATCTATACAGGGGGACGCGATTCACCCCTCCACTTT.

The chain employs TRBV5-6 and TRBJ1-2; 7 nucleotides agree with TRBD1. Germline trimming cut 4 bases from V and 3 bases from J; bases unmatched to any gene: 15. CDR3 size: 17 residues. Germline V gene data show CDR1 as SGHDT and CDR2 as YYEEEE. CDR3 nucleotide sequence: TGTGCCAGCAGCCCGTCGGACAGGCCAGATCACGACTATGGCTACACCTTC. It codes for CASSPSDRPDHDYGYTF.

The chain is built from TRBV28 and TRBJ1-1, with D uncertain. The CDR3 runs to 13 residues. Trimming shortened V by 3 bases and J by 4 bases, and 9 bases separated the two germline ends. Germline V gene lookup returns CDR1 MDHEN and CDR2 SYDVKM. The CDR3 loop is CASSFVLATEAFF. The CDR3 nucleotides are TGTGCCAGCAGTTTTGTCTTGGCCACTGAAGCTTTCTTT. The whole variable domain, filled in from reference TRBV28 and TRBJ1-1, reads DVKVTQSSRYLVKRTGEKVFLECVQDMDHENMFWYRQDPGLGLRLIYFSYDVKMKEKGDIPEGYSVSREKKERFSLILESASTNQTSMYLCASSFVLATEAFFGQGTRLTVV.

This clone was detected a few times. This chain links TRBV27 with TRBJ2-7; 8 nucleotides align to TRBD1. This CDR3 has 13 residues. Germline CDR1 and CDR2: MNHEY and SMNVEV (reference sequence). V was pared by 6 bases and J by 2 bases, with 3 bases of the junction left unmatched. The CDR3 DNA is TGTGCCAGCAGGCTACAGGGGGCCTACGAGCAGTACTTC. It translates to CASRLQGAYEQYF.

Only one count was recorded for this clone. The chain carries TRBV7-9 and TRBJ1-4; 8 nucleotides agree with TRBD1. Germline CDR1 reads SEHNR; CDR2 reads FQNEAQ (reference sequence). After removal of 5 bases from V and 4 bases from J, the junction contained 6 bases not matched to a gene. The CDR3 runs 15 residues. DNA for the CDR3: TGTGCCAGCAGCACCCTCAGGGGGCGTAATGAAAAACTGTTTTTT. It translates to CASSTLRGRNEKLFF. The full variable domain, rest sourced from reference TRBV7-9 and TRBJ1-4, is DTGVSQNPRHKITKRGQNVTFRCDPISEHNRLYWYRQTLGQGPEFLTYFQNEAQLEKSRLLSDRFSAERPKGSFSTLEIQRTEQGDSAMYLCASSTLRGRNEKLFFGSGTQLSVL.

CDR3 in DNA: TGCGCCAGCAGCCAGGCCCTTCACCTCTACGAGCAGTACTTC. This codes for CASSQALHLYEQYF. This chain links TRBV4-1 with TRBJ2-7, with D uncertain. The V end lost 3 bases, the J end lost 3 bases, and 12 bases lay between the germline ends. CDR3 size: 14 residues. The germline CDR1 and CDR2 sequences are MGHRA and YSYEKL.

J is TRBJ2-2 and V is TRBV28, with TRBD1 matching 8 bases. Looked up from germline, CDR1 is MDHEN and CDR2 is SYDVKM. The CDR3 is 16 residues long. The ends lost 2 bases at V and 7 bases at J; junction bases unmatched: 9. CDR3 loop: CASSLAGRGQDGELFF. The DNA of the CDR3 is TGTGCCAGCAGTTTAGCGGGCAGGGGGCAGGACGGGGAGCTGTTTTTT.

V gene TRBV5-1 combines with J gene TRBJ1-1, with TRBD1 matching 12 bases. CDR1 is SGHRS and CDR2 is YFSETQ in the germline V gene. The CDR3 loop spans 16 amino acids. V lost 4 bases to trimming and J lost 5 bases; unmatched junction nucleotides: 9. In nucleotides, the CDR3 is TGCGCCAGCAGCCTCGAGGGACAGGGGGCAGGGACTGAAGCTTTCTTT. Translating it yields CASSLEGQGAGTEAFF.

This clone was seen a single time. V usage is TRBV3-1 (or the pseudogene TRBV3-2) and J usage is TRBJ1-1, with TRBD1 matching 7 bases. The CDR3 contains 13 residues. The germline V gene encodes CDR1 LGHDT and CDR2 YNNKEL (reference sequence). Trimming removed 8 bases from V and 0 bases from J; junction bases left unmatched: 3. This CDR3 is CASRGGLNTEAFF. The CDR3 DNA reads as TGTGCCAGCCGAGGGGGCTTGAACACTGAAGCTTTCTTT.